These 24 T cell receptor beta chains originate from one sample sequenced in a study of T cell changes during pregnancy in multiple sclerosis. Profiling relied on immunoSEQ multiplex PCR, and the TCRdb table lists in-frame clones only, not all of them. Among almost 20,000 clones listed, 80% to 90% were seen once. The specimen was CD8+ T cells from peripheral blood mononuclear cells, collected in the second trimester of pregnancy. Source of these receptors: a female donor in good health, enrolled as a control in a pregnancy study.

The genes are TRBV30 and TRBJ1-1; 9 bases are shared with TRBD1. The CDR3 loop spans 17 amino acids. Unmatched junction bases numbered 10, after V lost 1 base and J lost 1 base. CDR1 GTSNPN and CDR2 SVGIG come from the germline V gene (reference sequence). The CDR3 protein is CAWSDPWAGQGNTEAFF. CDR3 nucleotides: TGTGCCTGGAGTGATCCCTGGGCGGGACAGGGGAACACTGAAGCTTTCTTT.

The rearrangement uses TRBV14 and TRBJ1-6; D is uncertain. The CDR3 spans 16 residues. The germline CDR1 and CDR2 sequences are SGHDN and FVKESK. The V and J ends lost 3 bases and 10 bases respectively, with 19 bases between them. The CDR3 sequence is CASSQEGAVSGSPLHF. The CDR3 bases are TGTGCCAGCAGCCAGGAGGGAGCGGTTTCAGGATCACCCCTCCACTTT.

This clone was picked up one time. Here the CDR3 DNA reads TGTGCCAGCAGCATCAACACAGGGGGCGATGAGCAGTTCTTC. Translated: CASSINTGGDEQFF. V is TRBV5-4 and J is TRBJ2-1; 9 nucleotides line up with TRBD1. V shed 4 bases and J 8 bases; nucleotides not matched to a gene: 7. The CDR3 length is 14 residues. The germline V gene has CDR1 SGHNT and CDR2 YYREEE (reference sequence).

The sample holds a few counts of this clone. V gene TRBV27 combines with J gene TRBJ1-5; D uncertain. Germline lookup yields CDR1 MNHEY and CDR2 SMNVEV (reference sequence). V was clipped by 2 bases and J by 0 bases, with 5 bases between them. The CDR3 has 14 residues. CDR3 residues: CASSLGASNQPQHF. The CDR3 DNA reads TGTGCCAGCAGTTTAGGAGCTAGCAATCAGCCCCAGCATTTT.

V gene TRBV7-8 combines with J gene TRBJ1-3; D gene ambiguous. Per germline, CDR1 SGHVS and CDR2 FQNEAQ. The V end lost 4 bases, the J end lost 1 base, and 11 bases lay between the germline ends. This CDR3 has 15 residues. This chain's CDR3 is CASSSLGWSGNTIYF. CDR3 nucleotide sequence: TGTGCCAGCAGCTCTCTCGGTTGGTCTGGAAACACCATATATTTT.

This clone was detected once. The chain joins TRBV6-5 to TRBJ2-5; TRBD2 matches at 14 bases. CDR3 length equals 14 residues. The trim removed 10 bases at V and 4 bases at J, leaving 5 bases unmatched. Germline assignment: CDR1 MNHEY and CDR2 SVGAGI. The CDR3 reads CATSTSGGGETQYF. The CDR3 nucleotides are TGTGCCACTTCGACTAGCGGGGGGGGAGAGACCCAGTACTTC.

V gene TRBV12-5 combines with J gene TRBJ2-3; 12 bases are a match to TRBD2. The length of the CDR3 is 15 residues. V was pared by 2 bases and J by 7 bases, with 4 bases of the junction left unmatched. Germline values: CDR1 LGHNT, CDR2 FRNRAP. The CDR3 nucleotides read TGTGCTAGTGGTTTGCCCGGACTAGCGGGGTATACGCAGTATTTT. Its protein is CASGLPGLAGYTQYF.

This clone showed up just once. The chain employs TRBV13 and TRBJ1-4; TRBD1 aligns across 8 bases. Germline lookup yields CDR1 PRHDT and CDR2 FYEKMQ (reference sequence). The ends lost 7 bases at V and 6 bases at J; junction bases unmatched: 10. The CDR3 runs 15 residues. CDR3 amino acids: CASKGQADSDEKLFF. The CDR3 DNA is TGTGCCAGCAAGGGACAGGCCGATTCAGATGAAAAACTGTTTTTT.

Only a few counts were recorded for this clone. CDR3 residues: CASRGSGDYGYTF. The CDR3 DNA reads as TGTGCCAGTAGGGGCAGCGGGGACTATGGCTACACCTTC. The gene calls are TRBV19 and TRBJ1-2; D gene uncertain. The ends were cut back, 6 bases at V and 3 bases at J, with 11 bases in the middle. The CDR3 loop spans 13 amino acids. Looked up from germline, CDR1 is LNHDA and CDR2 is SQIVND (reference sequence).

V usage is TRBV18 and J usage is TRBJ2-3, with D maybe TRBD2 (6 bases). The germline V gene encodes CDR1 KGHSH and CDR2 LQKENI. Trimming took off 0 bases at V and 2 bases at J, with 15 bases between the two ends. The CDR3 spans 17 residues. The chain's CDR3 is CASSPPRLDKYTDTQYF. In nucleotides, the CDR3 is TGTGCCAGCTCACCACCGAGACTAGACAAATACACAGATACGCAGTATTTT.

The chain joins TRBV13 to TRBJ2-7; 9 bases align to TRBD2. With V trimmed by 1 base and J by 0 bases, 1 base remained unmatched. Germline lookup yields CDR1 PRHDT and CDR2 FYEKMQ (reference sequence). The CDR3 has 15 residues. The CDR3 DNA is TGTGCCAGCAGCTTAGTTAGCGGGAGCTCCTACGAGCAGTACTTC. Translating gives CASSLVSGSSYEQYF.

This rearrangement joins TRBV5-1 to TRBJ2-7, with TRBD2 identical over 12 bases. The CDR3 runs to 16 residues. The germline gives CDR1 SGHRS, CDR2 YFSETQ. Unmatched junction bases numbered 7, after V lost 1 base and J lost 5 bases. The CDR3 bases are TGCGCCAGCAGCTTGACACTAGCGGGAGGTCTGGACGAGCAGTACTTC. Its protein is CASSLTLAGGLDEQYF.

This chain connects TRBV4-1 to TRBJ2-3; D is uncertain. The DNA end is a closer match to TRBJ1-5, so the J assignment may be wrong. In germline, CDR1 is MGHRA, CDR2 YSYEKL. This CDR3 contains 14 residues. DNA for the CDR3: TGCGCCAGCAGTCCGATAGCCGGCCCAGATACGCAGCATTTT. As protein: CASSPIAGPDTQHF.

J is TRBJ2-3 and V is TRBV6-5; D is perhaps TRBD2 (6 bases). The CDR3 sequence is 14 residues long. V lost 0 bases to trimming and J lost 5 bases, with 9 bases between them. The germline V gene encodes CDR1 MNHEY and CDR2 SVGAGI. CDR3 loop: CASSYSGGIDTQYF. The CDR3 nucleotides are TGTGCCAGCAGTTACTCTGGGGGGATAGATACGCAGTATTTT.

CDR3 DNA sequence: TGTGCCAGCAGTTTAAACGGGGGGACCAATGAGCAGTTCTTC. Protein: CASSLNGGTNEQFF. The chain employs TRBV27 and TRBJ2-1; 7 bases line up with TRBD2. The CDR3 covers 14 residues. J lost 6 bases, V lost 2 bases, and 4 bases had no gene match. Germline CDR1 reads MNHEY; CDR2 reads SMNVEV (reference sequence).

The CDR3 coding sequence is TGTGCCAGCAGCTTAGTAAAGGGAGGGGTAGGGGAGACCCAGTACTTC. Its translation is CASSLVKGGVGETQYF. The V and J genes are TRBV7-9 and TRBJ2-5; 7 bases fit TRBD2. The CDR3 sequence is 16 residues long. CDR1 and CDR2 (germline): SEHNR, FQNEAQ (reference sequence). With V trimmed by 1 base and J by 5 bases, 10 bases remained unmatched.

This rearrangement joins TRBV6-1 to TRBJ1-1, with D maybe TRBD1 (5 bases). Trimming stripped 4 bases from V and 1 base from J, with 7 bases between. The CDR3 is made up of 13 amino acids. Germline V gene data show CDR1 as MNHNS and CDR2 as SASEGT. CDR3 residues: CASSGQRNTEAFF. CDR3 sequence (DNA): TGTGCCAGCAGTGGACAGAGGAACACTGAAGCTTTCTTT.

This clone was counted only a few times. The CDR3 spells CASSMGPNTEAFF. The DNA of the CDR3 is TGTGCCAGTAGTATGGGGCCGAACACTGAAGCTTTCTTT. V and J are TRBV19 and TRBJ1-1; D perhaps matches TRBD1 (5 bases). Deletions cut 3 bases from V and 1 base from J, with 6 bases between. Germline V gives CDR1 LNHDA, CDR2 SQIVND (reference sequence). CDR3 length equals 13 residues.

This chain joins TRBV18 and TRBJ1-2; D not resolved. Between the trimmed V and J ends, which lost 6 bases and 0 bases, there was a span of 11 bases. The CDR3 contains 14 residues. Germline CDR1 KGHSH, CDR2 LQKENI. Here the CDR3 reads CASSYVEPNYGYTF. CDR3 sequence (DNA): TGTGCCAGCTCGTATGTAGAACCTAACTATGGCTACACCTTC.

This sequence joins TRBV9 and TRBJ2-7; the match to TRBD1 covers 10 bases. Unmatched junction bases numbered 12, after V lost 4 bases and J lost 5 bases. CDR1 and CDR2 (germline): SGDLS, YYNGEE. The CDR3 is 16 amino acids. DNA of the CDR3: TGTGCCAGCAGCCATCCCCGGGACAGGGGTCGGGACGAGCAGTACTTC. As protein: CASSHPRDRGRDEQYF. Variable domain in full (rest from reference TRBV9 and TRBJ2-7): DSGVTQTPKHLITATGQRVTLRCSPRSGDLSVYWYQQSLDQGLQFLIQYYNGEERAKGNILERFSAQQFPDLHSELNLSSLELGDSALYFCASSHPRDRGRDEQYFGPGTRLTVT.

The CDR3 is CASSLWVGRAYTEAFF. The DNA for the CDR3 is TGTGCCAGCAGCTTATGGGTAGGGAGGGCGTACACTGAAGCTTTCTTT. This sequence joins TRBV7-2 and TRBJ1-1, with D unresolved. The germline gives CDR1 SGHTA, CDR2 FQGNSA. Trimming stripped 2 bases from V and 3 bases from J, with 16 bases between. This CDR3 contains 16 residues.

The chain is built from TRBV6-5 and TRBJ2-1; D unresolved. Trimming stripped 2 bases from V and 6 bases from J, with 8 bases between. Germline assignment: CDR1 MNHEY and CDR2 SVGAGI. This CDR3 is 13 amino acids long. The CDR3 bases are TGTGCCAGCAGTTACGTGGAGCGCAATGAGCAGTTCTTC. This sequence encodes CASSYVERNEQFF.

The genes are TRBV6-4 and TRBJ1-5; 11 bases agree with TRBD1. V was clipped by 2 bases and J by 7 bases; unmatched bases: 7. This CDR3 has 16 amino acids. From germline, CDR1 is MRHNA and CDR2 SNTAGT. In DNA form, the CDR3 reads TGTGCCAGCAGTGACCCCCGGGACAGGGGGTGCCAGCCCCAGCATTTT. It codes for CASSDPRDRGCQPQHF.

This clone has just a few counts. The chain has TRBV9 and TRBJ1-1, with D possibly TRBD1 on 6 matching bases. Germline values: CDR1 SGDLS, CDR2 YYNGEE. The CDR3 covers 14 residues. V dropped 3 bases and J dropped 5 bases, with 14 bases sitting between them. The CDR3, as DNA: TGTGCCAGCAGCGCCACCAGGGGCGGGACTGAAGCTTTCTTT. Amino acids: CASSATRGGTEAFF.